What follows are 30 T cell receptor beta chains derived from one specimen sequenced in a study of beta chain features in type 1 diabetes. Sequenced material consisted of expressed TCRB transcripts (all of the isolated RNA was reverse transcribed). Repertoires were generated with immunoSEQ multiplex PCR, while TCRdb's copy carries only in-frame clones and drops some. Here the sample spans more than 300,000 clones, roughly 8% being singletons. Sequencing was performed on central memory CD4+ T cells from blood. The receptors originated from a woman aged 18-29 years in good health.

The CDR3 coding sequence is TGTGCCAGCAGCTTAATGGTGGGAGCGGGGGGAGATACGCAGTATTTT. Translation gives CASSLMVGAGGDTQYF. The V and J genes are TRBV7-2 and TRBJ2-3; 9 bases are a match to TRBD2. The V segment lost 2 bases and the J segment 5 bases; nucleotides outside the gene matches: 8. This CDR3 contains 16 residues. Looked up from germline, CDR1 is SGHTA and CDR2 is FQGNSA. The full variable domain, in which reference TRBV7-2 and TRBJ2-3 provide the parts outside the CDR3, is GAGVSQSPSNKVTEKGKDVELRCDPISGHTALYWYRQSLGQGLEFLIYFQGNSAPDKSGLPSDRFSAERTGGSVSTLTIQRTQQEDSAVYLCASSLMVGAGGDTQYFGPGTRLTVL.

This clone was seen a few times. The gene calls are TRBV5-1 and TRBJ2-1; D gene unclear. V lost 0 bases and J lost 15, with 16 bases in between. The length of the CDR3 is 13 residues. CDR1 and CDR2 from the germline V gene are SGHRS and YFSETQ. The DNA for the CDR3 is TGCGCCAGCAGCTTGGAACACCCCGAATTTCTGTTCTTC. This codes for CASSLEHPEFLFF.

The table lists this clone with a few counts. The chain employs TRBV7-6 and TRBJ1-5; D is undetermined. This CDR3 is built from 17 residues. Trimming stripped 0 bases from V and 2 bases from J, with 14 bases between. The germline V gene has CDR1 SGHVS and CDR2 FNYEAQ. The CDR3: CASSLALWRQGNQPQHF. In DNA, the CDR3 is TGTGCCAGCAGCTTAGCGCTCTGGCGGCAGGGCAATCAGCCCCAGCATTTT.

The chain couples TRBV18 to TRBJ2-3; D gene uncertain. The CDR3 is 15 amino acids. Germline loops: CDR1 KGHSH, CDR2 LQKENI. V lost 3 bases and J 6 bases, leaving 16 bases between the germline ends. The CDR3 sequence is CASSPFSFGTDTQYF. CDR3 bases: TGTGCCAGCTCACCTTTTAGTTTTGGAACGGATACGCAGTATTTT.

The sample holds a few counts of this clone. The DNA for the CDR3 is TGCGCCAGCGTAGGACTAGCGGGAGGTCGGGTGGACACCGGGGAGCTGTTTTTT. Translating gives CASVGLAGGRVDTGELFF. The V and J genes are TRBV10-2 and TRBJ2-2, with 14 bases lining up with TRBD2. V lost 8 bases and J lost 3; bases outside the gene matches: 11. Germline lookup yields CDR1 WSHSY and CDR2 SAAADI. CDR3 length equals 18 residues.

In its sample, this clone was seen a few times. V usage is TRBV11-1 and J usage is TRBJ2-5, with D unclear. The length of the CDR3 is 14 residues. Germline assignment: CDR1 SGHAT and CDR2 FQDESV (reference sequence). The V gene lost 1 base and the J gene lost 5 bases, with 11 bases spanning the gap. The CDR3 nucleotides read TGTGCCAGCAGCTTAGTCAGGCCTACGGAGACCCAGTACTTC. Amino acid sequence: CASSLVRPTETQYF.

The rearrangement uses TRBV5-1 and TRBJ1-2; D is possibly TRBD1 (6 bases). Trimming took 1 base from V and 4 from J, leaving 11 bases between them. Germline V gives CDR1 SGHRS, CDR2 YFSETQ. There are 14 residues in the CDR3. The CDR3 bases are TGCGCCAGCAGCTTGTCGCAGGGGTCCTATGGCTACACCTTC. Encoded protein: CASSLSQGSYGYTF.

This clone was counted many times. The chain is built from TRBV2 and TRBJ1-1; 8 bases line up with TRBD1. Germline CDR1 reads SNHLY; CDR2 reads FYNNEI. The CDR3 loop spans 14 amino acids. Trimming cost V 7 bases and J 0 bases; bases outside gene matches: 4. The CDR3 reads CASKRTGLNTEAFF. For the CDR3, the DNA is TGTGCCAGCAAAAGGACAGGGCTGAACACTGAAGCTTTCTTT. Combining the CDR3 with reference TRBV2 and TRBJ1-1 gives the whole variable domain EPEVTQTPSHQVTQMGQEVILRCVPISNHLYFYWYRQILGQKVEFLVSFYNNEISEKSEIFDDQFSVERPDGSNFTLKIRSTKLEDSAMYFCASKRTGLNTEAFFGQGTRLTVV.

A few counts support this clone. The chain employs TRBV9 and TRBJ2-5, with TRBD1 as a possible D gene (6 bases). This CDR3 comprises 17 residues. Germline loops: CDR1 SGDLS, CDR2 YYNGEE. Trimming removed 0 bases at V and 0 bases at J, with 15 bases between. The CDR3 reads CASSVANGGQYQETQYF. The CDR3 DNA reads as TGTGCCAGCAGCGTAGCTAATGGAGGACAGTACCAAGAGACCCAGTACTTC.

The chain joins TRBV7-2 to TRBJ2-2; TRBD2 matches 14 bases. Germline CDR1 SGHTA, CDR2 FQGNSA. The junction had 3 bases not matched to a gene; V was cut back by 5 bases and J by 4 bases. This CDR3 region has 16 residues. CDR3 sequence: CASSGGLAGGTGELFF. In DNA form, the CDR3 reads TGTGCCAGCAGCGGAGGACTAGCGGGAGGCACCGGGGAGCTGTTTTTT.

This clone turned up a few times. V gene TRBV18 combines with J gene TRBJ2-1; D call uncertain. Trimming removed 4 bases from V and 8 bases from J, with 9 bases in between. The CDR3 length is 12 residues. Per germline, CDR1 KGHSH and CDR2 LQKENI. The CDR3 reads CASSRFRDEQFF. For the CDR3, the DNA is TGTGCCAGCTCACGTTTTAGAGATGAGCAGTTCTTC.

The chain has TRBV5-4 and TRBJ2-5; D gene uncertain. Trimming cost V 1 base and J 5 bases, with 9 bases left between them. The germline V gene encodes CDR1 SGHNT and CDR2 YYREEE (reference sequence). This CDR3 is 13 amino acids long. In nucleotides, the CDR3 is TGTGCCAGCAGCTTGCAGTATTCTGAGACCCAGTACTTC. Its translation: CASSLQYSETQYF.

This clone has a handful of counts. This sequence joins TRBV25-1 and TRBJ2-3; 12 bases fit TRBD2. Losses at the gene ends were 6 bases for V and 3 bases for J; bases not matched to a gene: 7. In germline, CDR1 is MGHDK, CDR2 SYGVNS. This CDR3 has 16 residues. The CDR3 DNA reads TGTGCCAGCAGAAGCGCGACTAGCGGGAGAACAGATACGCAGTATTTT. This translates into CASRSATSGRTDTQYF.

The chain uses TRBV10-3 and TRBJ2-1, with 8 bases aligning to TRBD1. The CDR3 spans 14 residues. Trimming took 6 bases from V and 5 from J; bases not matched to a gene: 6. Germline CDR1 is ENHRY and CDR2 is SYGVKD. The CDR3 bases are TGTGCCATCAGCCAAGGGGACAGGCACAATGAGCAGTTCTTC. Protein product: CAISQGDRHNEQFF.

The chain is built from TRBV5-1 and TRBJ2-1; TRBD2 is a possible D gene (5 bases). V was pared by 2 bases and J by 3 bases, with 9 bases between. The CDR3 contains 14 residues. Germline V gives CDR1 SGHRS, CDR2 YFSETQ. The CDR3 loop reads CASSFEDFYNEQFF. The CDR3 nucleotides read TGCGCCAGCAGCTTCGAGGACTTCTACAATGAGCAGTTCTTC.

The chain employs TRBV29-1 and TRBJ1-2, with a possible D match to TRBD1 (5 bases). Germline-derived CDR1 and CDR2 are SQVTM and ANQGSEA. With 7 bases removed from V and 2 bases from J, the gap between germline ends came to 20 bases. This CDR3 is built from 15 residues. Here the CDR3 reads CSATRAGGWNYGYTF. The CDR3 region has the DNA TGCAGCGCTACTAGGGCCGGGGGGTGGAACTATGGCTACACCTTC.

The chain uses TRBV5-1 and TRBJ2-1; 7 bases agree with TRBD1. The germline V gene has CDR1 SGHRS and CDR2 YFSETQ. The CDR3 runs to 16 residues. V lost 0 bases to trimming and J lost 6 bases; unmatched junction nucleotides: 9. This chain's CDR3 is CASSLATGQVLNEQFF. CDR3 in DNA: TGCGCCAGCAGCTTGGCAACTGGACAGGTCCTCAATGAGCAGTTCTTC.

The J gene is TRBJ1-3, the V gene TRBV6-6; 8 bases align to TRBD1. V lost 7 bases and J lost 4; bases outside the gene matches: 12. The CDR3 contains 16 residues. CDR1 is MNHNY, CDR2 SVGAGI, per germline (reference sequence). The CDR3 sequence is CASTEVRTGSGNTIYF. DNA of the CDR3: TGTGCCAGCACCGAGGTGCGGACAGGGTCGGGAAACACCATATATTTT.

This CDR3 is CASSDWNNEQFF. The DNA of the CDR3 is TGTGCCAGCAGTGACTGGAACAATGAGCAGTTCTTC. V usage is TRBV6-1 and J usage is TRBJ2-1; no firm D call. V was shortened by 3 bases and J by 5 bases, with 5 bases between the two germline ends. The CDR3 runs to 12 residues. From germline, CDR1 is MNHNS and CDR2 SASEGT.

The genes are TRBV5-4 and TRBJ2-1, with D unresolved. Germline assignment: CDR1 SGHNT and CDR2 YYREEE (reference sequence). This CDR3 region has 13 residues. V dropped 0 bases and J dropped 4 bases, with 5 bases sitting between them. CDR3: CASSLGYYNEQFF. The CDR3 DNA reads as TGTGCCAGCAGCTTGGGGTATTACAATGAGCAGTTCTTC.

The chain carries TRBV13 and TRBJ2-7; D may be TRBD2 (5 bases). Trimming left V 5 bases short and J 3 bases short, with 8 bases between. The CDR3 covers 12 residues. Germline lookup yields CDR1 PRHDT and CDR2 FYEKMQ (reference sequence). CDR3 in DNA: TGTGCCAGCAGCCTTCGGGGCTACGAGCAGTACTTC. Its protein product is CASSLRGYEQYF.

A few counts support this clone. The rearrangement joins TRBV27 to TRBJ2-3; TRBD2 agrees at 9 bases. CDR1 is MNHEY, CDR2 SMNVEV, per germline (reference sequence). With 5 bases clipped from V and 8 bases from J, the junction kept 14 bases outside the gene matches. This CDR3 is 16 amino acids long. As DNA, the CDR3 is TGTGCCAGCAGTCTCATAGCGGGAGTCAATGGTCGTACGCAGTATTTT. This translates into CASSLIAGVNGRTQYF.

This clone was counted at least ten times. The genes are TRBV4-1 and TRBJ2-7, with a possible D match to TRBD2 (5 bases). CDR3 length: 15 residues. V gave up 0 bases and J gave up 3 bases, with 12 bases separating them. Germline V gene data show CDR1 as MGHRA and CDR2 as YSYEKL. CDR3 sequence: CASSQELNGNYEQYF. The CDR3 bases are TGCGCCAGCAGCCAAGAACTGAACGGGAACTACGAGCAGTACTTC.

This clone has a handful of counts. V usage is TRBV28 and J usage is TRBJ2-7, with 13 bases that match TRBD2. The CDR3 is 18 amino acids. CDR1 is MDHEN and CDR2 is SYDVKM in the germline V gene. V trimming: 3 bases; J trimming: 2 bases; junction bases outside the gene matches: 10. This CDR3 is CASSLRLAGGTRAYEQYF. The CDR3 nucleotides read TGTGCCAGCAGTTTGCGACTAGCGGGAGGAACCAGGGCCTACGAGCAGTACTTC.

The table lists this clone with a few counts. The chain carries TRBV5-6 and TRBJ2-1; TRBD1 agrees at 7 bases. Germline-derived CDR1 and CDR2 are SGHDT and YYEEEE. Unmatched junction bases numbered 8, after V lost 0 bases and J lost 5 bases. The length of the CDR3 is 16 residues. The chain's CDR3 is CASSLGPGQTDNEQFF. The DNA for the CDR3 is TGTGCCAGCAGCTTGGGGCCGGGACAGACGGACAATGAGCAGTTCTTC.

This clone was counted between two and nine times. This chain uses TRBV18 with TRBJ1-1; a possible D gene is TRBD1 (5 bases). Germline V gene lookup returns CDR1 KGHSH and CDR2 LQKENI. V lost 1 base and J 4 bases, leaving 16 bases between the germline ends. The CDR3 has 16 amino acids. The CDR3 region has the DNA TGTGCCAGCTCACCACTGGAAGGGCTTAGGGGCACTGAAGCTTTCTTT. This codes for CASSPLEGLRGTEAFF.

CDR3 DNA: TGTGCCAGCAGTTTGACCCCCGACAGGAATCAGCCCCAGCATTTT. It codes for CASSLTPDRNQPQHF. The J gene is TRBJ1-5, the V gene TRBV27; D is perhaps TRBD1 (6 bases). Trimming took 3 bases from V and 4 from J, leaving 13 bases between them. Germline CDR1 and CDR2: MNHEY and SMNVEV (reference sequence). The CDR3 runs to 15 residues.

A few counts support this clone. Within the sample, other DNA sequences also encode this same CDR3. The chain employs TRBV15 and TRBJ1-3, with no clear D. Per germline, CDR1 LNHNV and CDR2 YYDKDF (reference sequence). The CDR3 extends over 12 amino acids. V was trimmed by 1 base and J by 2 bases, leaving 0 bases between them. CDR3 in amino acids: CATSRAGNTIYF. CDR3 nucleotides: TGTGCCACCAGCAGAGCTGGAAACACCATATATTTT.

The CDR3 spells CASSAGLAGGQETQYF. The CDR3, as DNA: TGTGCCAGCAGCGCAGGGTTAGCGGGAGGGCAAGAGACCCAGTACTTC. The rearrangement uses TRBV4-2 and TRBJ2-5; TRBD2 aligns across 11 bases. J lost 2 bases, V lost 5 bases, and 7 bases had no gene match. From germline, CDR1 is LGHNA and CDR2 YNFKEQ. CDR3 size: 16 residues.

This clone showed up many times. V and J are TRBV7-2 and TRBJ1-2; D call uncertain. CDR1 is SGHTA, CDR2 FQGNSA, per germline. The CDR3 consists of 13 residues. Trimming pared 4 bases from V and 3 bases from J, leaving 9 bases between. The chain's CDR3 is CASSSHPDYGYTF. CDR3 DNA sequence: TGTGCCAGCAGCTCCCATCCCGACTATGGCTACACCTTC.